This is a list of T cell receptor beta chains from one sample in a study of regulatory T cells in long-lasting Graves disease. TCRdb re-derived calls from the multiplex PCR reads in MiXCR, one entry per CDR3 protein. The data contain about 540,000 distinct CDR3 sequences, around an eighth of them seen just once; the ten biggest clones take up roughly a tenth. These data also featured in a second study, about T cells in Graves' hyperthyroidism and ophthalmopathy.

The sequenced sample was peripheral blood mononuclear cells (PBMCs), obtained at new diagnosis, from a patient treated with antithyroid drugs. These receptors were collected from a man in his thirties or forties with Graves disease. CDR3s include the opening cysteine and the closing phenylalanine or tryptophan.

TRBJ1-5 | TRBV27 | CASSYQGYNQPQHF
TRBJ2-3 | TRBV12-3/TRBV12-4 | CASSQTPGLAGDTQYF
TRBJ2-3 | TRBV11-2 | CASSQRSGDTDTQYF
TRBJ2-3 | TRBV9 | CASSVLAGTVRATDTQYF
TRBJ2-7 | TRBV10-3 | CAMQGDDSYEQYF
TRBJ1-3 | TRBV7-9 | CASSVGLSSGNTIYF
TRBJ2-2 | TRBV7-2 | CASSLGPSGGTGELFF
TRBJ1-1 | TRBV13 | CASSSSQTVNTEAFF
TRBJ2-2 | TRBV10-3 | CASSNDGGGRLFF
TRBJ2-4 | TRBV19 | CASMAGQVKNIQYF
TRBJ2-4 | TRBV2 | CASSPDRGANIQYF